The sequence of this T cell receptor beta chain was determined in a study of CD8 T cells in ankylosing spondylitis. Study-wide results and limits: Disease-linked clones proved CD8+ and comparatively uncommon in peripheral blood. Disease-linked clones reportedly concentrated significantly in matched ankylosing spondylitis synovial fluid. Ankylosing spondylitis blood appeared to be characterized by a TCR beta motif of about 8 highly homologous variants. Some motif variants were previously reported in reactive arthritis synovial fluid and blood.

Quantitative barcoded 5'-RACE was used to prepare TCR beta libraries. TCRdb fed the 5' RACE reads into MiXCR, producing one record per CDR3 protein. The sample includes a few hundred thousand distinct CDR3 sequences, roughly 13% of them seen just once. This clonotype was observed a few times. What it binds is unknown. From germline, CDR1 is SGHRS and CDR2 YFSETQ. The CDR3 extends over 14 amino acids. V shed 2 bases and J shed 5 bases, with 8 bases lying between them. The chain links TRBV5-1 to TRBJ1-6; D uncertain. The sequenced sample was blood, either unsorted or a sorted T cell fraction (not recorded which). The clonotype was recovered from a male donor with ankylosing spondylitis. For the CDR3, the DNA is TGCGCCAGCAGCTTTGGGGAGGATAATTCACCCCTCCACTTT. Translation: CASSFGEDNSPLHF. Full variable domain (missing parts from reference TRBV5-1 and TRBJ1-6): KAGVTQTPRYLIKTRGQQVTLSCSPISGHRSVSWYQQTPGQGLQFLFEYFSETQRNKGNFPGRFSGRQFSNSRSEMNVSTLELGDSALYLCASSFGEDNSPLHFGNGTRLTVT.